A single sample is the source of the 8 T cell receptor beta chains below, sequenced in a study of shared clonotypes between healthy human individuals. Assay used: immunoSEQ multiplex PCR; TCRdb lists only in-frame clones, some missing. Found here are approximately 2,200,000 clones, roughly 91% of them singletons; the top ten hold roughly 1.7%. It was CD45RO-negative cells, positively selected for CCR7, that made up naive CD8 cells, with terminally differentiated effector memory CD45RA+ cells excluded. Sequenced sample: naive CD8+ T cells from PBMCs. The source is a man in his late teens or twenties in good health. Some clones in this sample may be carry-over from other donors' samples.

V usage is TRBV15 and J usage is TRBJ2-3, with 10 bases that match TRBD2. CDR3 length: 17 amino acids. V lost 0 bases and J lost 2; bases outside the gene matches: 5. Germline V gives CDR1 LNHNV, CDR2 YYDKDF (reference sequence). In DNA, the CDR3 is TGTGCCACCAGCAGAGATCAGGGACTAGCGTCCACAGATACGCAGTATTTT. Translation: CATSRDQGLASTDTQYF.

This clone was detected once. V usage is TRBV28 and J usage is TRBJ1-1, with 9 bases identical to TRBD1. After removal of 3 bases from V and 1 base from J, the junction contained 9 bases not matched to a gene. The V gene's germline CDR1 is MDHEN and CDR2 SYDVKM. This CDR3 is built from 17 residues. The CDR3 sequence is CASSLIVQGAKNTEAFF. The CDR3 DNA reads TGTGCCAGCAGTTTGATTGTACAGGGGGCGAAGAACACTGAAGCTTTCTTT. The complete variable domain, with remaining parts taken from reference TRBV28 and TRBJ1-1, reads DVKVTQSSRYLVKRTGEKVFLECVQDMDHENMFWYRQDPGLGLRLIYFSYDVKMKEKGDIPEGYSVSREKKERFSLILESASTNQTSMYLCASSLIVQGAKNTEAFFGQGTRLTVV.

In regard to this clone: Additional DNA sequences in this sample encode the identical CDR3. V gene TRBV15 combines with J gene TRBJ2-7; weak D call: TRBD1 (6 bases). CDR1 and CDR2 (germline): LNHNV, YYDKDF (reference sequence). V shed 1 base and J shed 1 base, with 11 bases lying between them. This CDR3 has 15 residues. The CDR3 here is CATSRGAGESYEQYF. DNA for the CDR3: TGTGCCACCAGCAGAGGGGCAGGGGAATCCTACGAGCAGTACTTC.

The V call is TRBV2, the J call TRBJ1-4; D unclear. V was trimmed by 6 bases and J by 0 bases, leaving 8 bases between them. This CDR3 region has 14 residues. Looked up from germline, CDR1 is SNHLY and CDR2 is FYNNEI. The CDR3 sequence is CASRYRATNEKLFF. CDR3 bases: TGTGCCAGCAGGTACAGAGCAACTAATGAAAAACTGTTTTTT.

V usage is TRBV6-1 and J usage is TRBJ1-2; TRBD1 agrees at 10 bases. The CDR3 has 16 amino acids. Losses at the gene ends were 3 bases for V and 6 bases for J; bases not matched to a gene: 10. Germline CDR1 reads MNHNS; CDR2 reads SASEGT. The CDR3 is CASSDPRMDRGDGYTF. CDR3 sequence (DNA): TGTGCCAGCAGTGATCCCCGAATGGACAGGGGGGATGGCTACACCTTC.

Comment on this clone: Other DNA variants within this sample encode the same CDR3. The chain employs TRBV5-1 and TRBJ2-1; TRBD2 might be the D (5 bases). V was pared by 7 bases and J by 3 bases, with 11 bases between. CDR3 length: 13 residues. Germline CDR1 and CDR2: SGHRS and YFSETQ. CDR3 amino acids: CASRPADYNEQFF. CDR3 DNA sequence: TGCGCCAGCCGGCCAGCGGACTACAATGAGCAGTTCTTC. Complete variable domain (other parts from reference TRBV5-1 and TRBJ2-1): KAGVTQTPRYLIKTRGQQVTLSCSPISGHRSVSWYQQTPGQGLQFLFEYFSETQRNKGNFPGRFSGRQFSNSRSEMNVSTLELGDSALYLCASRPADYNEQFFGPGTRLTVL.

This clone was seen just once. This sequence joins TRBV5-4 and TRBJ2-1; TRBD2 might be the D (6 bases). The CDR3 runs 17 residues. The germline V gene has CDR1 SGHNT and CDR2 YYREEE (reference sequence). V shed 0 bases and J shed 1 base, with 14 bases lying between them. The CDR3 DNA reads TGTGCCAGCAGCTTGGGGGGCGGGATAACGTCCTACAATGAGCAGTTCTTC. Residues: CASSLGGGITSYNEQFF.

This chain uses TRBV7-9 with TRBJ2-1; D not certain. The germline CDR1 and CDR2 sequences are SEHNR and FQNEAQ (reference sequence). The CDR3 has 12 residues. Trimming left V 1 base short and J 8 bases short, with 6 bases between. CDR3 in DNA: TGTGCCAGCAGCTTAGTATATGATGAGCAGTTCTTC. It yields the protein CASSLVYDEQFF.